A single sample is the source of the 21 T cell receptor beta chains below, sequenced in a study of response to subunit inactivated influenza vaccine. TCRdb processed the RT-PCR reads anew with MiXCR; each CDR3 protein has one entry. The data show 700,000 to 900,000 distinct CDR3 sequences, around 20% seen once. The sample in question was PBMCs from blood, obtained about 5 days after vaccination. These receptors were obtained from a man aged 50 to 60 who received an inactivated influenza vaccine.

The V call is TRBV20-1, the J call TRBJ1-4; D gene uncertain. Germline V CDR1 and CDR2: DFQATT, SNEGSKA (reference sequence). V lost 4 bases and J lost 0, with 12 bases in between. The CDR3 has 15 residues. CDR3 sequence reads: CSATTSRTTNEKLFF. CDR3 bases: TGCAGTGCTACCACCTCACGGACAACTAATGAAAAACTGTTTTTT.

The CDR3 region has the DNA TGTGCCAGCAGCTTGGGGTTCAGCTCCTACGAGCAGTACTTC. Its translation is CASSLGFSSYEQYF. The V call is TRBV5-6, the J call TRBJ2-7, with D uncertain. The length of the CDR3 is 14 residues. The V gene lost 0 bases and the J gene lost 0 bases, with 7 bases spanning the gap. Germline V gene sequence: CDR1 SGHDT, CDR2 YYEEEE.

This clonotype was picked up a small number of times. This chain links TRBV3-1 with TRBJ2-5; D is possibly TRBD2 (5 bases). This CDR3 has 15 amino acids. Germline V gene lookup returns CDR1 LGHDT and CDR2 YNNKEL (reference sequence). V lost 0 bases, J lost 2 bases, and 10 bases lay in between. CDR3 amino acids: CASSQDGLPQETQYF. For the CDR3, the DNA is TGTGCCAGCAGCCAAGATGGACTCCCGCAAGAGACCCAGTACTTC.

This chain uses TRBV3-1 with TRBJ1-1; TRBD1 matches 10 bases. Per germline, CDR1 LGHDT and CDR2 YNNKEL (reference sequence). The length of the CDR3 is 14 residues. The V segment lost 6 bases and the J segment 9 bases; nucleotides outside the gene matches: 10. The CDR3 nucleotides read TGTGCCAGCAGTCCGACAGGGGGCGTTGAGAAAGCTTTCTTT. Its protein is CASSPTGGVEKAFF.

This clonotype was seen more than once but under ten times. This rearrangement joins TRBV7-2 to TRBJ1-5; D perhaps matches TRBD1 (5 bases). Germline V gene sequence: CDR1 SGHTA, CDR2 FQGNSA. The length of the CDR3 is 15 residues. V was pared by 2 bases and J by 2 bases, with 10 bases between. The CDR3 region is CASSLKPGGNQPQHF. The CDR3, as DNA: TGTGCCAGCAGCTTAAAACCGGGGGGCAATCAGCCCCAGCATTTT.

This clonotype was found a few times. The CDR3 protein is CSAKGGGAAETQYF. As DNA, the CDR3 is TGCAGTGCCAAGGGGGGAGGGGCGGCGGAGACCCAGTACTTC. V usage is TRBV20-1 and J usage is TRBJ2-5; weak D call: TRBD2 (7 bases). This CDR3 has 14 amino acids. Germline CDR1 reads DFQATT; CDR2 reads SNEGSKA (reference sequence). Deletions cut 6 bases from V and 5 bases from J, with 19 bases between.

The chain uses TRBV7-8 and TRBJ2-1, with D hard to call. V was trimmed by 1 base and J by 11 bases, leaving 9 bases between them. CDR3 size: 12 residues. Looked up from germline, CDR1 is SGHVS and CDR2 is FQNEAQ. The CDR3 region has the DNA TGTGCCAGCAGCTTAGAAGACTCCCAGCAGTTCTTC. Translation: CASSLEDSQQFF. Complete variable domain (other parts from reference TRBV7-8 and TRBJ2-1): GAGVSQSPRYKVAKRGQDVALRCDPISGHVSLFWYQQALGQGPEFLTYFQNEAQLDKSGLPSDRFFAERPEGSVSTLKIQRTQQEDSAVYLCASSLEDSQQFFGPGTRLTVL.

CDR3 loop: CAISTEAGQFNTEAFF. The CDR3 DNA sequence: TGTGCCATCAGTACGGAAGCGGGACAGTTTAACACTGAAGCTTTCTTT. V usage is TRBV10-3 and J usage is TRBJ1-1; 7 bases are a match to TRBD1. This CDR3 region has 16 residues. Germline V lookup: CDR1 ENHRY, CDR2 SYGVKD. Trimming took 5 bases from V and 2 from J; bases not matched to a gene: 11.

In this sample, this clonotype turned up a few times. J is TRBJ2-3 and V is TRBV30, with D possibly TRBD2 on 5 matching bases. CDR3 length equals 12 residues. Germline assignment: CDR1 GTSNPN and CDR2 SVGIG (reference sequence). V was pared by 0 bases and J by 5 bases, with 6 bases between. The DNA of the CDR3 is TGTGCCTGGAGTGTGGGGAGAGATACGCAGTATTTT. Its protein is CAWSVGRDTQYF.

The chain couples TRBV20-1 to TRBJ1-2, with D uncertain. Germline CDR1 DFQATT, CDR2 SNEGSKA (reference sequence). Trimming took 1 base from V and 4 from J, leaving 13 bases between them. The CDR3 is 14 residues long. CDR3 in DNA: TGCAGTGCTAGAGTTGGCCTGGGTGGCTATGGCTACACCTTC. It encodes CSARVGLGGYGYTF.

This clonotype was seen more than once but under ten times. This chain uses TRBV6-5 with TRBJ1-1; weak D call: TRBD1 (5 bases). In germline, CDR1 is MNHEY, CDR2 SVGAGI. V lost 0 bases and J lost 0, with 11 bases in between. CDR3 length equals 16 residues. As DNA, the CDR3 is TGTGCCAGCAGTTACTCCTGGGGACTGATGAACACTGAAGCTTTCTTT. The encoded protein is CASSYSWGLMNTEAFF.

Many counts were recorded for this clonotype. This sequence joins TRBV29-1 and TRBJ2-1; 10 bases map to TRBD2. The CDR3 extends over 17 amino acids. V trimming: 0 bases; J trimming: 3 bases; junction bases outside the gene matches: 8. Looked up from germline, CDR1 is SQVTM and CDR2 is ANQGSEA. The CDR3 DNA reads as TGCAGCGTTGAAGATGCGGCTAGCGGGGGACACTACAATGAGCAGTTCTTC. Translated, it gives CSVEDAASGGHYNEQFF.

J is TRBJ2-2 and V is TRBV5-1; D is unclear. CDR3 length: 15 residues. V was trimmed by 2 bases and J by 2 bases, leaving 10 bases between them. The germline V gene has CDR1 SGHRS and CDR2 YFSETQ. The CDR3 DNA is TGCGCCAGCAGCTTAGATCAGATAAACACCGGGGAGCTGTTTTTT. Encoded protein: CASSLDQINTGELFF.

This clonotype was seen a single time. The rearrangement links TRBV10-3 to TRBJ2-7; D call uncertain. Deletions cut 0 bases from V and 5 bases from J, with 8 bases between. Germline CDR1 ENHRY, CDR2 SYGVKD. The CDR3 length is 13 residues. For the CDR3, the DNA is TGTGCCATCAGTGAGTCAGATATCCACGAGCAGTACTTC. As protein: CAISESDIHEQYF.

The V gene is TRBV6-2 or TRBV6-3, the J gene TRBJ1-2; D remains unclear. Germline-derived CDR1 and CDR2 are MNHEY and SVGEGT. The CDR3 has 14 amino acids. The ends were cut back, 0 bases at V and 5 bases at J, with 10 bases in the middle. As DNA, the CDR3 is TGTGCCAGCAGTTACTCGATCCGTGGATATGGCTACACCTTC. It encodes CASSYSIRGYGYTF.

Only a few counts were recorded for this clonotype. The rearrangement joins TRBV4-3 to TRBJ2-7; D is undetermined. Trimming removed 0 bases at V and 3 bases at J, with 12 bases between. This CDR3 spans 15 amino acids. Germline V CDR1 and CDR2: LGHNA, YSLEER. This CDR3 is CASSQDRPLYYEQYF. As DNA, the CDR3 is TGCGCCAGCAGCCAAGATCGACCCCTCTACTACGAGCAGTACTTC.

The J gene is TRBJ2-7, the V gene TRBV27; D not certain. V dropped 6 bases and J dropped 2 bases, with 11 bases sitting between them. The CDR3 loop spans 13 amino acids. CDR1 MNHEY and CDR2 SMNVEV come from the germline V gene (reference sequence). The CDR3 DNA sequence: TGTGCCAGCAGCTCAAGAGTGCCCTACGAGCAGTACTTC. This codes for CASSSRVPYEQYF.

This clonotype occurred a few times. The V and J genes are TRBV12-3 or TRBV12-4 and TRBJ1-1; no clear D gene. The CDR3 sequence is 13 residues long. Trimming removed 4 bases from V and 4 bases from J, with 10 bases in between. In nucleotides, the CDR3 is TGTGCCAGCAGTTCAGTTGCGTCCACTGAAGCTTTCTTT. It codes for CASSSVASTEAFF.

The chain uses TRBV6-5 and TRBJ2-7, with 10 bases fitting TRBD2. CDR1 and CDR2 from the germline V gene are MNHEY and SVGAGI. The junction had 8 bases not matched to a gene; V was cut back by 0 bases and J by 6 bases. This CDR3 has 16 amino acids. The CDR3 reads CASSYSRLAGVGEQYF. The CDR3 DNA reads TGTGCCAGCAGTTACTCTCGGCTAGCGGGAGTAGGCGAGCAGTACTTC.

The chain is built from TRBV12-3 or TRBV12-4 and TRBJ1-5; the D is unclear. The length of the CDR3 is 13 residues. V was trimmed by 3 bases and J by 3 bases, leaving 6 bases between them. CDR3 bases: TGTGCCAGCAGTTTCAGGACCAATCAGCCCCAGCATTTT. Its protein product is CASSFRTNQPQHF.

The CDR3 region has the DNA TGCAGTGCTAGACAGACAGGGCTTACCGGGAATGAGCAGTTCTTC. It is translated as CSARQTGLTGNEQFF. The rearrangement uses TRBV20-1 and TRBJ2-1, with 7 bases identical to TRBD1. This CDR3 spans 15 amino acids. With V trimmed by 2 bases and J by 7 bases, 11 bases remained unmatched. Looked up from germline, CDR1 is DFQATT and CDR2 is SNEGSKA (reference sequence).